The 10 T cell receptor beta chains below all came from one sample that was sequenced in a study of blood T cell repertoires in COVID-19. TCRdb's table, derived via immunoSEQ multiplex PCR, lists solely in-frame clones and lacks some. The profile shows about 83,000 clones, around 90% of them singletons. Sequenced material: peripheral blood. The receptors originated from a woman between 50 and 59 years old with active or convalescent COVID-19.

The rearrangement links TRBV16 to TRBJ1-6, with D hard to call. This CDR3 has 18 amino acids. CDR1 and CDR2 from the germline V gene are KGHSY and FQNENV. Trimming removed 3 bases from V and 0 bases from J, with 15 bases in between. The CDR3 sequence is CASSHPFDQRSYNSPLHF. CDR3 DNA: TGTGCCAGCAGCCACCCGTTCGACCAGCGCTCCTATAATTCACCCCTCCACTTT.

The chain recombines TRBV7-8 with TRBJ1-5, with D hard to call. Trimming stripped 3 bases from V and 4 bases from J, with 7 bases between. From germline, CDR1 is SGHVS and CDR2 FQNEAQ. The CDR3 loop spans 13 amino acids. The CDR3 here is CASSFGVNQPQHF. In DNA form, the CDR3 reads TGTGCCAGCAGCTTCGGGGTGAATCAGCCCCAGCATTTT.

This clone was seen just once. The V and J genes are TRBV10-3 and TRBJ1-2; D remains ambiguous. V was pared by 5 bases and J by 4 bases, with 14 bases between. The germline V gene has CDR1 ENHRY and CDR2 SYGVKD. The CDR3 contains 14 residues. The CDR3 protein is CAISSEGSTYGYTF. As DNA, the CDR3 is TGTGCCATCAGTTCTGAGGGTTCCACCTATGGCTACACCTTC.

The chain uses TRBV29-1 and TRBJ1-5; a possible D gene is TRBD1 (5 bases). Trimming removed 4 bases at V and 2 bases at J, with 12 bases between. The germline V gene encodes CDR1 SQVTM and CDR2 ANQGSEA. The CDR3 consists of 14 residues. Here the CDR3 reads CSVVGGDGNQPQHF. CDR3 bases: TGCAGCGTTGTTGGGGGGGACGGCAATCAGCCCCAGCATTTT.

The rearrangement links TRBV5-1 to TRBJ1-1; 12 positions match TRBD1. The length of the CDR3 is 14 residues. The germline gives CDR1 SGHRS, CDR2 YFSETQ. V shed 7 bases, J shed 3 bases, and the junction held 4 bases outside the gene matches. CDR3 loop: CASGTGGVYTEAFF. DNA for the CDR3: TGCGCCAGCGGGACAGGGGGCGTCTACACTGAAGCTTTCTTT.

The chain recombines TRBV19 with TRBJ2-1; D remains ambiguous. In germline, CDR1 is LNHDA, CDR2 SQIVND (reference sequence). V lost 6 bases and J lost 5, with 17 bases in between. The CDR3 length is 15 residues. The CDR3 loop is CASSESGGRNNEQFF. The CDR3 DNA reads TGTGCCAGTAGCGAATCGGGTGGCAGAAACAATGAGCAGTTCTTC.

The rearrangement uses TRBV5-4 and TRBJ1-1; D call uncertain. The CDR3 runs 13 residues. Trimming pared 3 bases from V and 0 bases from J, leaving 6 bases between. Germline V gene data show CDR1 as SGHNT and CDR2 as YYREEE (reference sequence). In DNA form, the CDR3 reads TGTGCCAGCAGCTCCTCGTTGAACACTGAAGCTTTCTTT. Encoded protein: CASSSSLNTEAFF.

The CDR3: CAWSIIGTFYNEQFF. The DNA for the CDR3 is TGTGCCTGGAGTATTATAGGGACATTCTACAATGAGCAGTTCTTC. The V gene is TRBV30, the J gene TRBJ2-1; D may be TRBD1 (6 bases). Germline-derived CDR1 and CDR2 are GTSNPN and SVGIG (reference sequence). This CDR3 spans 15 amino acids. Trimming shortened V by 2 bases and J by 3 bases, and 14 bases separated the two germline ends.

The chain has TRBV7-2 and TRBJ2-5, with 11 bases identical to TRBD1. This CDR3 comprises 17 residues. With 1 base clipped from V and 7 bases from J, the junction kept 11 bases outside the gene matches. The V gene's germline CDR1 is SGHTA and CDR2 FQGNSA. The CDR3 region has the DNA TGTGCCAGCAGCTTAGTAGCGGCTGTGGGGACAGGGGGGACCCAGTACTTC. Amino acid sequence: CASSLVAAVGTGGTQYF.

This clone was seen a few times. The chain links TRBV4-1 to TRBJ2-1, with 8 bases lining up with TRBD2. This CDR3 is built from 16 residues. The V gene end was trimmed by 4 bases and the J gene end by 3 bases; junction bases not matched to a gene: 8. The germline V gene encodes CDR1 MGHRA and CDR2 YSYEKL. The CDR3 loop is CASSPLGAGGYNEQFF. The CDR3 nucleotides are TGCGCCAGCAGCCCGTTAGGGGCGGGGGGCTACAATGAGCAGTTCTTC.